The 26 T cell receptor beta chains reported below all come from one sample, sequenced in a study of T cell responses to AZD1222 COVID-19 vaccine. Some clones are missing from TCRdb's copy, which holds only in-frame ones; the method was immunoSEQ multiplex PCR. The sample lists 150,000 to 200,000 clones; 88% were seen once. Sequencing used peripheral blood, obtained on day 0 of AZD1222 vaccination. The receptor set was obtained from an adult in good health.

This clone was recorded a few times. This chain connects TRBV9 to TRBJ1-2, with D perhaps matching TRBD1 (6 bases). Germline V gene data show CDR1 as SGDLS and CDR2 as YYNGEE. The CDR3 contains 14 residues. The V end was cut by 1 base, the J end by 6 bases, with 13 bases between. The CDR3 sequence: CASSVWGHIDGYTF. The CDR3 DNA follows: TGTGCCAGCAGCGTATGGGGACATATAGATGGCTACACCTTC.

The chain employs TRBV18 and TRBJ1-2, with 10 bases lining up with TRBD1. This CDR3 spans 16 amino acids. Trimming took 6 bases from V and 7 from J; bases not matched to a gene: 14. The germline V gene encodes CDR1 KGHSH and CDR2 LQKENI. CDR3 loop: CASSSSPPGQGTGYTF. CDR3 DNA: TGTGCCAGCTCGTCCTCTCCTCCGGGACAGGGGACTGGCTACACCTTC.

V is TRBV27 and J is TRBJ2-2, with TRBD1 as a possible D gene (7 bases). Trimming pared 1 base from V and 2 bases from J, leaving 20 bases between. Germline CDR1 reads MNHEY; CDR2 reads SMNVEV (reference sequence). The CDR3 is 19 residues long. CDR3 coding DNA: TGTGCCAGCAGTTTATTTAGGGGGCTTGGGGGGCTTAACACCGGGGAGCTGTTTTTT. Residues: CASSLFRGLGGLNTGELFF.

The chain employs TRBV11-2 and TRBJ1-3; tentatively, D is TRBD1 (5 bases). Trimming removed 0 bases at V and 4 bases at J, with 13 bases between. There are 16 residues in the CDR3. CDR1 and CDR2 from the germline V gene are SGHAT and FQNNGV. This CDR3 is CASSLEGGGSGNTIYF. The DNA of the CDR3 is TGTGCCAGCAGCTTAGAGGGCGGGGGATCCGGAAACACCATATATTTT.

The chain uses TRBV6-6 and TRBJ1-4, with 7 bases fitting TRBD1. The CDR3 totals 17 residues. The germline V gene encodes CDR1 MNHNY and CDR2 SVGAGI (reference sequence). Unmatched junction bases numbered 9, after V lost 5 bases and J lost 0 bases. The CDR3 spells CASSLHPGQATNEKLFF. In DNA, the CDR3 is TGTGCCAGCAGTCTCCACCCCGGACAGGCAACTAATGAAAAACTGTTTTTT.

This clone has a single count. The chain employs TRBV12-3 or TRBV12-4 and TRBJ2-1; D not resolved. The CDR3 is made up of 13 amino acids. Trimming stripped 2 bases from V and 5 bases from J, with 7 bases between. CDR3 region: CASSLLTNNEQFF. The CDR3 DNA is TGTGCCAGCAGTTTATTGACGAACAATGAGCAGTTCTTC.

The chain recombines TRBV10-2 with TRBJ1-2; unclear D gene. CDR3 length equals 12 residues. The V end was cut by 5 bases, the J end by 8 bases, with 12 bases between. Germline V CDR1 and CDR2: WSHSY, SAAADI. The CDR3 protein is CASSPPTSGYTF. The CDR3 coding sequence is TGCGCCAGCAGTCCTCCTACAAGCGGCTACACCTTC.

This clone showed up just once. This sequence joins TRBV4-2 and TRBJ1-3, with D possibly TRBD1 on 6 matching bases. V was shortened by 2 bases and J by 4 bases, with 9 bases between the two germline ends. The CDR3 consists of 14 residues. Germline values: CDR1 LGHNA, CDR2 YNFKEQ. CDR3 in DNA: TGTGCCAGCAGCCAACGGGGGCTCGGAAACACCATATATTTT. Translation gives CASSQRGLGNTIYF.

The chain uses TRBV6-5 and TRBJ2-1, with D uncertain. The germline CDR1 and CDR2 sequences are MNHEY and SVGAGI. V shed 8 bases and J shed 10 bases, with 15 bases lying between them. The CDR3 spans 12 residues. CDR3 loop: CASWTWGGEQFF. As DNA, the CDR3 is TGTGCCAGCTGGACCTGGGGTGGGGAGCAGTTCTTC.

CDR3 sequence reads: CASSSTGLDGYTF. The CDR3 DNA follows: TGTGCCAGCAGCTCTACTGGGTTGGATGGCTACACCTTC. V gene TRBV7-2 combines with J gene TRBJ1-2; no firm D call. V lost 4 bases and J 6 bases, leaving 12 bases between the germline ends. Germline loops: CDR1 SGHTA, CDR2 FQGNSA. The CDR3 totals 13 residues.

Only one count was recorded for this clone. This chain joins TRBV9 and TRBJ2-1; TRBD1 agrees at 9 bases. The CDR3 contains 15 residues. The V gene end was trimmed by 3 bases and the J gene end by 9 bases; junction bases not matched to a gene: 10. The germline gives CDR1 SGDLS, CDR2 YYNGEE. In DNA form, the CDR3 reads TGTGCCAGCAGCGCCCCCGGGACAGGGACAAGTGAGCAGTTCTTC. This codes for CASSAPGTGTSEQFF. Full variable domain (missing parts from reference TRBV9 and TRBJ2-1): DSGVTQTPKHLITATGQRVTLRCSPRSGDLSVYWYQQSLDQGLQFLIQYYNGEERAKGNILERFSAQQFPDLHSELNLSSLELGDSALYFCASSAPGTGTSEQFFGPGTRLTVL.

This chain joins TRBV14 and TRBJ1-3; D possibly corresponds to TRBD1 (5 bases). Germline V gene data show CDR1 as SGHDN and CDR2 as FVKESK. This CDR3 is built from 13 residues. The V gene lost 5 bases and the J gene lost 6 bases, with 11 bases spanning the gap. CDR3 region: CASSTGATNTIYF. CDR3 in DNA: TGTGCCAGCAGCACCGGGGCCACAAACACCATATATTTT.

The genes are TRBV11-2 and TRBJ2-7, with TRBD1 matching over 7 bases. This CDR3 contains 15 residues. Trimming took 1 base from V and 0 from J; bases not matched to a gene: 3. The germline CDR1 and CDR2 sequences are SGHAT and FQNNGV. CDR3 nucleotides: TGTGCCAGCAGCTTAGTGGCAGGGGGCTCCTACGAGCAGTACTTC. Translated: CASSLVAGGSYEQYF.

V is TRBV28 and J is TRBJ1-1; D remains unclear. V was clipped by 2 bases and J by 7 bases, with 5 bases between them. CDR1 and CDR2 (germline): MDHEN, SYDVKM. The CDR3 covers 11 residues. CDR3 coding DNA: TGTGCCAGCAGTTTACGAGTTGAAGCTTTCTTT. Amino acid sequence: CASSLRVEAFF.

The chain couples TRBV2 to TRBJ1-2, with D perhaps TRBD1 (5 bases). CDR3 size: 12 residues. V was pared by 10 bases and J by 8 bases, with 17 bases between. Germline CDR1 reads SNHLY; CDR2 reads FYNNEI. The CDR3 reads CANPWRGTGYTF. The CDR3 nucleotides are TGTGCCAACCCGTGGCGGGGCACAGGCTACACCTTC.

The chain has TRBV5-1 and TRBJ1-1; 8 bases match TRBD1. The V segment lost 4 bases and the J segment 4 bases; nucleotides outside the gene matches: 6. Germline V lookup: CDR1 SGHRS, CDR2 YFSETQ. The CDR3 has 14 residues. CDR3 DNA sequence: TGCGCCAGCAGCCCCCAGGGGGCGTCCACTGAAGCTTTCTTT. It specifies CASSPQGASTEAFF.

This chain joins TRBV4-3 and TRBJ2-7; D is ambiguous. V lost 0 bases, J lost 1 base, and 7 bases lay in between. The CDR3 totals 14 residues. Germline values: CDR1 LGHNA, CDR2 YSLEER. The CDR3 DNA is TGCGCCAGCAGCCAAGATTCTGATTCCTACGAGCAGTACTTC. It yields the protein CASSQDSDSYEQYF.

The gene calls are TRBV9 and TRBJ2-7; D might be TRBD1 or TRBD2, each matching 5 bases. V gave up 4 bases and J gave up 2 bases, with 13 bases separating them. Germline V gene data show CDR1 as SGDLS and CDR2 as YYNGEE. This CDR3 contains 14 residues. The CDR3 region is CASSPDRGTYEQYF. CDR3 sequence (DNA): TGTGCCAGCAGCCCAGACCGGGGCACCTACGAGCAGTACTTC.

This chain links TRBV20-1 with TRBJ1-1; D call uncertain. The V gene's germline CDR1 is DFQATT and CDR2 SNEGSKA (reference sequence). Between the trimmed V and J ends, which lost 6 bases and 4 bases, there was a span of 9 bases. The CDR3 covers 11 residues. CDR3 in amino acids: CSAPTGTEAFF. CDR3 DNA sequence: TGCAGTGCCCCGACCGGCACTGAAGCTTTCTTT.

V gene TRBV29-1 combines with J gene TRBJ2-1; the D gene is possibly TRBD1 (6 bases). This CDR3 comprises 11 residues. Trimming removed 4 bases at V and 5 bases at J, with 6 bases between. Per germline, CDR1 SQVTM and CDR2 ANQGSEA. In DNA form, the CDR3 reads TGCAGCGTTGGGGGGCACAATGAGCAGTTCTTC. It specifies CSVGGHNEQFF.

The chain employs TRBV6-2 or TRBV6-3 and TRBJ2-3; TRBD1 matches at 7 bases. The junction had 10 bases not matched to a gene; V was cut back by 5 bases and J by 2 bases. CDR3 length: 16 amino acids. The germline V gene encodes CDR1 MNHEY and CDR2 SVGEGT. The CDR3 DNA is TGTGCCAGCAGTAGAGAGGTGGACAGGCTCACAGATACGCAGTATTTT. As protein: CASSREVDRLTDTQYF.

This sequence joins TRBV7-9 and TRBJ1-5; 7 bases map to TRBD1. Losses at the gene ends were 1 base for V and 5 bases for J; bases not matched to a gene: 2. The CDR3 extends over 14 amino acids. CDR1 is SEHNR and CDR2 is FQNEAQ in the germline V gene (reference sequence). CDR3 nucleotide sequence: TGTGCCAGCAGCTTAGAGGGGGCCCATCAGCCCCAGCATTTT. Amino acids: CASSLEGAHQPQHF.

V and J are TRBV5-5 and TRBJ1-4; D is perhaps TRBD1 (6 bases). V lost 4 bases and J 7 bases, leaving 20 bases between the germline ends. This CDR3 is 16 amino acids long. The germline CDR1 and CDR2 sequences are SGHKS and YYEKEE (reference sequence). CDR3 residues: CASSNRVQGLGEKLFF. The CDR3 DNA reads as TGTGCCAGCAGCAACAGGGTCCAAGGACTAGGTGAAAAACTGTTTTTT.

The rearrangement links TRBV10-2 to TRBJ1-2, with TRBD1 matching 9 bases. The CDR3 is made up of 12 amino acids. Germline V gene sequence: CDR1 WSHSY, CDR2 SAAADI. The ends lost 7 bases at V and 7 bases at J; junction bases unmatched: 4. In DNA form, the CDR3 reads TGCGCCAGCACACAGGGGGCGAGTGGCTACACCTTC. It yields the protein CASTQGASGYTF.

J is TRBJ2-2 and V is TRBV4-2; 9 nucleotides agree with TRBD2. Germline assignment: CDR1 LGHNA and CDR2 YNFKEQ. CDR3 length: 14 amino acids. J lost 3 bases, V lost 9 bases, and 5 bases had no gene match. The CDR3 nucleotides read TGTGCCAGTGCGGGGGGGCAGGACACCGGGGAGCTGTTTTTT. This translates into CASAGGQDTGELFF.

This chain joins TRBV10-3 and TRBJ1-6; D is possibly TRBD1 (5 bases). The CDR3 has 16 residues. CDR1 is ENHRY and CDR2 is SYGVKD in the germline V gene. Trimming cost V 3 bases and J 5 bases, with 14 bases left between them. CDR3 loop: CAISDSMGGNNSPLHF. The CDR3 region has the DNA TGTGCCATCAGTGATTCTATGGGGGGTAATAATTCACCCCTCCACTTT.